Sequencing of this T cell receptor beta chain was carried out in a study of post-analysis software for immune sequencing data (dated by TCRdb to about 2015). General notes on the study: Recorded disease courses included relapsing-remitting, secondary progressive and progressive-relapsing multiple sclerosis, with some patients lacking subtype annotation. The patient repertoires were compared against around 11 previously published healthy control repertoires obtained from donors aged 6 to 25 years. A subset of samples was prepared in parallel using single-end sample barcoding, then pooled and co-amplified after Illumina adapter ligation.

Taken from cysteine to phenylalanine, the CDR3 has 15 residues. Of all the DNA, just the CDR3 is kept, 45 bases in frame from base 1. The trim is 3 bases for V and 1 base for J, with a gap of 10 bases between the germline ends. The germline V gene yields SGHAT for CDR1 and FQNNGV for CDR2. To demonstrate the VDJtools post-analysis software, the study profiled TCR beta repertoires from the peripheral blood of approximately twelve young patients with multiple sclerosis. The multiple sclerosis patients were children and adolescents ranging in age from roughly 6 to 15 years. The table lists this clonotype with a few counts. Its specific antigen is unknown. No base quality values were provided; no much bigger clone lies one nucleotide off. The library was produced with PCR. The sequencer listed for this sample is Illumina HiSeq 2500. Unique molecular identifiers were incorporated into TCR beta cDNA libraries to reduce PCR and sequencing biases. Per 1 to 10 million input T cells, 500,000 or so cDNA molecules were obtained, such that each molecule approximated one T cell. Patient libraries were prepared and sequenced with the same protocol used for the earlier healthy control dataset. Samples belonging to the same batch were prepared together, multiplexed and sequenced on a shared HiSeq lane. The original pipeline was this. MIGEC handled the raw barcoded reads, throwing out single-read molecular identifier groups before consensus assembly and CDR3 extraction. Clonotype tables were post-analysed with VDJtools, normalizing diversity by down-sampling all datasets to the smallest sample size. In repertoire overlap clustering, CDR3 amino acid sequences, but not nucleotide sequences, were matched to correct batch-related cross-sample contamination. Starting from the raw public reads, TCRdb applied fastp trimming at Q25, assembled clones with MiXCR and retained in-frame beta chains. Each CDR3 protein appears once, grouped with its most common genes and DNA. None of the V and J calls come from the authors' own analysis; TCRdb made them. The sample records about 770,000 distinct CDR3 sequences, about 45% of which are singletons. The ten largest account for 4.9% of the sample.

Study-wide conclusions, independent of this receptor: The control group was slightly older than the multiple sclerosis patient group. About five TRBV segments, including TRBV5-6, TRBV5-1 and TRBV20-1, were significantly more frequent in patients than controls. Strong co-clustering of samples prepared in the same batch was shown by direct clustering with F measure, prompting a batch-effect correction. Multiple sclerosis patients had significantly lower normalized Chao1 diversity than controls, a result that suggests substantial peripheral T-cell clonal expansion.

The sequencing input was blood. This sequence originates from a girl aged 5-17 years with multiple sclerosis. The sequence is built from TRBV11-2 and TRBJ2-4; matching of 5 bases hints at TRBD2 as the D gene. The CDR3 reads CASSLDPGAKNIQYF. The nucleotide sequence reads TGTGCCAGCAGCTTGGACCCGGGGGCCAAAAACATTCAGTACTTC.